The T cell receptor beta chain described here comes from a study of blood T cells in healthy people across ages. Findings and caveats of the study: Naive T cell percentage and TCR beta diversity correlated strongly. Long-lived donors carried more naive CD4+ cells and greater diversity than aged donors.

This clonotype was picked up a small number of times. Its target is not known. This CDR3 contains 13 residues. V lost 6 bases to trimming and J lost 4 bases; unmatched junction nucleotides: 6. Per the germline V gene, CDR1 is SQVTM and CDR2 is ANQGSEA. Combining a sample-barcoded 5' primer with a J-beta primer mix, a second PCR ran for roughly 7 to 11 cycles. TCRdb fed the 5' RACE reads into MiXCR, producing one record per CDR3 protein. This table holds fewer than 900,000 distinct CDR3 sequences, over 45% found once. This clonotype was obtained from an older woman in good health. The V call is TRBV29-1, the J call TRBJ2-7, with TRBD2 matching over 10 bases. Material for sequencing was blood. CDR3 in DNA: TGCAGCGTAGAGGGACTAGCGTCGTACGAGCAGTACTTC. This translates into CSVEGLASYEQYF.